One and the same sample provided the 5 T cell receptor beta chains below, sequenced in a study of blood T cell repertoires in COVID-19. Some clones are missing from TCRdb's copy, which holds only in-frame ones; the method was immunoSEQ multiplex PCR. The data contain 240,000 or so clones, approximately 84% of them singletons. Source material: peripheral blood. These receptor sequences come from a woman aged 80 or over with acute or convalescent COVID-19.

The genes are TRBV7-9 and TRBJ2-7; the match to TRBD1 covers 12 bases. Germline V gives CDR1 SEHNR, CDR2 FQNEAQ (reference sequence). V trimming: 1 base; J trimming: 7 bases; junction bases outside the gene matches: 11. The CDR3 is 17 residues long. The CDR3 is CASSLGVTGQGAREQYF. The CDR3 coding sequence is TGTGCCAGCAGCTTAGGAGTGACGGGACAGGGGGCTCGGGAGCAGTACTTC.

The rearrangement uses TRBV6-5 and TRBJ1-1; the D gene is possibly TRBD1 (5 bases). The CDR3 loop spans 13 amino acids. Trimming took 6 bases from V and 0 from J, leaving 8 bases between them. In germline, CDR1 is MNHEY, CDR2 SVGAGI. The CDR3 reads CASRTDMNTEAFF. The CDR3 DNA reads TGTGCCAGCAGAACGGACATGAACACTGAAGCTTTCTTT.

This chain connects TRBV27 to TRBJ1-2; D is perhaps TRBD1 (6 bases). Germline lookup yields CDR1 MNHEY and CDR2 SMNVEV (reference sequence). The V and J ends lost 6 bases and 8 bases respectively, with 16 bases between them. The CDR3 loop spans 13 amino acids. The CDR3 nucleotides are TGTGCCAGCAGCCGAAACAGGGCGGAGGGCTACACCTTC. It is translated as CASSRNRAEGYTF.

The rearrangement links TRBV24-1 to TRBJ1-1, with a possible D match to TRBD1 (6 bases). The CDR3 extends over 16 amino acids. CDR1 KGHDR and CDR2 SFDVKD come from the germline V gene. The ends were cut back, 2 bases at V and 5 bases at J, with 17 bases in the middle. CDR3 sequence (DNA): TGTGCCACCAGTGATTCGGAAGGGGGGGATGGGACTGAAGCTTTCTTT. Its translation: CATSDSEGGDGTEAFF.

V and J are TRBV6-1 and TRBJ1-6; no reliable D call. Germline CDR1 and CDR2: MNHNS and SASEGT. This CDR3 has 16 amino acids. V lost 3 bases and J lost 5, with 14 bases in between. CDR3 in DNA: TGTGCCAGCAGTGATTTGGCCCTGCGGGATAATTCACCCCTCCACTTT. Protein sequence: CASSDLALRDNSPLHF.